This T cell receptor (beta chain) came from a study of response to subunit inactivated influenza vaccine. The CDR3 spans 13 residues. CDR1 is ENHRY, CDR2 SYGVKD, per germline. V was shortened by 8 bases and J by 1 base, with 11 bases between the two germline ends. General study results and limits: The authors suggested that every seasonal influenza vaccination recruits few new T cells.

MiXCR, run by TCRdb on the RT-PCR reads, gives a single entry per CDR3 protein. The data hold 610,000 or so distinct CDR3 sequences, with about 15% observed a single time. As concerns this clonotype: Its antigen is as yet unknown.

The J gene is TRBJ1-1, the V gene TRBV10-3; tentative D call: TRBD1 (6 bases). This clonotype was obtained from a man in his fifties who received an inactivated influenza vaccine. Sequencing was performed on PBMCs from blood, taken roughly 12 days after vaccination. DNA for the CDR3: TGTGCCATCGTGGGGACAAGGAACACTGAAGCTTTCTTT. Its translation is CAIVGTRNTEAFF.